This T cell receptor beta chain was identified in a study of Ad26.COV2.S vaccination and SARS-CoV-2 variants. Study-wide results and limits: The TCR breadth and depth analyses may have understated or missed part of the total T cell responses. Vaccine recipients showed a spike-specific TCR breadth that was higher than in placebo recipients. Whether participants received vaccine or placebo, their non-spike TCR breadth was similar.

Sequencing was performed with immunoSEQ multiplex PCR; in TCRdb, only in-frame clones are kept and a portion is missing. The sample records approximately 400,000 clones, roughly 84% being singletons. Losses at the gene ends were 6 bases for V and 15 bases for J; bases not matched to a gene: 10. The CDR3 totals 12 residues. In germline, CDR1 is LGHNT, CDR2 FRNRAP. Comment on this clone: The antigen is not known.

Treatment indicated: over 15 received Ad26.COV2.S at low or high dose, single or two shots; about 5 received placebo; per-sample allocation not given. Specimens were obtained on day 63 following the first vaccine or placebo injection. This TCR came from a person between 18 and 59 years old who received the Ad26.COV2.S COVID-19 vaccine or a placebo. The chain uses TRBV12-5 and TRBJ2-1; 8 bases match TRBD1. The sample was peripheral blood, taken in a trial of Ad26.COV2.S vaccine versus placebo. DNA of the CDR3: TGTGCTAGTGGGATTTCGGACAGGGTGGCGTTCTTC. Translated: CASGISDRVAFF. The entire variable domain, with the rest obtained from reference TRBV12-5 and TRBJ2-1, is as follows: DARVTQTPRHKVTEMGQEVTMRCQPILGHNTVFWYRQTMMQGLELLAYFRNRAPLDDSGMPKDRFSAEMPDATLATLKIQPSEPRDSAVYFCASGISDRVAFFGPGTRLTVL.